Below are 20 T cell receptor beta chains sequenced from a single sample in a study of cytomegalovirus exposure and HLA in healthy donors. PCR employed 60 Vbeta and 13 Jbeta primers. TCRdb keeps only in-frame clones here, not all; method: immunoSEQ multiplex PCR. The sample carries 150,000 to 200,000 clones, 81% recorded once. The sample taken for sequencing was PBMCs. These receptors were collected from a man aged 18 to 29 in good health and CMV-seronegative.

The chain joins TRBV27 to TRBJ2-7, with 15 nucleotides matching TRBD2. The CDR3 has 15 amino acids. V gave up 6 bases and J gave up 4 bases; unmatched junction bases: 4. CDR1 MNHEY and CDR2 SMNVEV come from the germline V gene (reference sequence). CDR3 sequence (DNA): TGTGCCAGCAGGGTGGGGACTAGCGGGAGGTACGAGCAGTACTTC. This codes for CASRVGTSGRYEQYF.

The chain joins TRBV28 to TRBJ1-2; 8 bases fit TRBD1. The germline CDR1 and CDR2 sequences are MDHEN and SYDVKM. CDR3 length: 14 residues. The V gene end was trimmed by 5 bases and the J gene end by 8 bases; junction bases not matched to a gene: 10. Here the CDR3 reads CASSPWTGSGGYTF. The DNA for the CDR3 is TGTGCCAGCAGTCCGTGGACAGGGTCGGGGGGCTACACCTTC.

The chain is built from TRBV7-2 and TRBJ2-3; the D gene is possibly TRBD2 (5 bases). Germline loops: CDR1 SGHTA, CDR2 FQGNSA. V was pared by 6 bases and J by 6 bases, with 13 bases between. CDR3 length: 13 amino acids. The CDR3 loop reads CASSQNLADTQYF. The CDR3 DNA reads as TGTGCCAGCAGTCAAAACCTAGCCGATACGCAGTATTTT.

This clone was found a few times. Within the sample, other DNA sequences also encode this same CDR3. This chain connects TRBV18 to TRBJ1-2; 7 positions agree with TRBD1. Trimming removed 3 bases from V and 3 bases from J; junction bases left unmatched: 1. CDR1 and CDR2 from the germline V gene are KGHSH and LQKENI. This CDR3 is built from 13 residues. The CDR3 loop reads CASSPGQDYGYTF. The CDR3 DNA reads TGTGCCAGCTCACCCGGACAGGACTATGGCTACACCTTC.

This clone was seen a handful of times. The chain is built from TRBV27 and TRBJ1-4; D is unresolved. Germline V gives CDR1 MNHEY, CDR2 SMNVEV (reference sequence). V gave up 6 bases and J gave up 3 bases, with 14 bases separating them. CDR3 size: 15 residues. The CDR3 reads CASRRGRRSNEKLFF. The CDR3 DNA follows: TGTGCCAGCAGGCGAGGGAGGAGATCTAATGAAAAACTGTTTTTT.

This clone came up once. The CDR3 DNA sequence: TGTGCCAGCAGCTTAGTCCCTGAGACCCAGTACTTC. Residues: CASSLVPETQYF. The rearrangement joins TRBV7-6 to TRBJ2-5; no definite D call. Looked up from germline, CDR1 is SGHVS and CDR2 is FNYEAQ. The CDR3 is 12 residues long. The V gene lost 1 base and the J gene lost 5 bases, with 5 bases spanning the gap. The variable domain in full, with the rest retrieved from reference TRBV7-6 and TRBJ2-5, is GAGVSQSPRYKVTKRGQDVALRCDPISGHVSLYWYRQALGQGPEFLTYFNYEAQQDKSGLPNDRFSAERPEGSISTLTIQRTEQRDSAMYRCASSLVPETQYFGPGTRLLVL.

V gene TRBV27 combines with J gene TRBJ1-5; 8 bases agree with TRBD1. The V gene end was trimmed by 11 bases and the J gene end by 5 bases; junction bases not matched to a gene: 11. Germline loops: CDR1 MNHEY, CDR2 SMNVEV (reference sequence). There are 14 residues in the CDR3. The CDR3 DNA follows: TGTGCCGGAACAACCGGACAGGGATATCAGCCCCAGCATTTT. Its protein is CAGTTGQGYQPQHF.

The sample holds one count of this clone. The chain is built from TRBV7-3 and TRBJ2-5; maybe TRBD1 (8 bases). This CDR3 spans 15 amino acids. CDR1 is SGHTA, CDR2 FQGTGA, per germline. V was trimmed by 2 bases and J by 2 bases, leaving 12 bases between them. The CDR3 is CASSLDRGGQETQYF. The CDR3 nucleotides are TGTGCCAGCAGCTTAGACAGGGGAGGGCAAGAGACCCAGTACTTC.

The chain employs TRBV2 and TRBJ2-3; no definite D call. The V end was cut by 6 bases, the J end by 3 bases, with 22 bases between. This CDR3 has 17 residues. The germline CDR1 and CDR2 sequences are SNHLY and FYNNEI. The CDR3: CASRGKRVLGPTDTQYF. DNA of the CDR3: TGTGCCAGCAGGGGTAAGAGAGTCCTGGGCCCTACAGATACGCAGTATTTT.

The chain uses TRBV29-1 and TRBJ1-2, with D possibly being TRBD1 (5 bases). The V end was cut by 1 base, the J end by 0 bases, with 9 bases between. The CDR3 is 14 residues long. Germline CDR1 SQVTM, CDR2 ANQGSEA. Here the CDR3 reads CSVEGGTSNYGYTF. The DNA for the CDR3 is TGCAGCGTTGAAGGGGGCACCTCTAACTATGGCTACACCTTC.

The chain carries TRBV5-4 and TRBJ2-7, with D perhaps TRBD1 (6 bases). CDR3 length equals 14 residues. The germline gives CDR1 SGHNT, CDR2 YYREEE (reference sequence). Trimming took off 2 bases at V and 7 bases at J, with 16 bases between the two ends. CDR3 amino acids: CASSFDRYREEQYF. The CDR3 region has the DNA TGTGCCAGCAGCTTCGACAGGTATAGAGAAGAGCAGTACTTC. The complete variable domain, with remaining parts taken from reference TRBV5-4 and TRBJ2-7, reads ETGVTQSPTHLIKTRGQQVTLRCSSQSGHNTVSWYQQALGQGPQFIFQYYREEENGRGNFPPRFSGLQFPNYSSELNVNALELDDSALYLCASSFDRYREEQYFGPGTRLTVT.

The chain carries TRBV27 and TRBJ1-1; D may be TRBD1 (6 bases). V was trimmed by 6 bases and J by 3 bases, leaving 14 bases between them. The CDR3 extends over 14 amino acids. Germline V CDR1 and CDR2: MNHEY, SMNVEV (reference sequence). For the CDR3, the DNA is TGTGCCAGCAGGAAACAGGGTTTGGACACTGAAGCTTTCTTT. Its protein product is CASRKQGLDTEAFF.

The chain recombines TRBV4-3 with TRBJ1-3; D remains ambiguous. CDR3 length: 17 residues. Germline CDR1 LGHNA, CDR2 YSLEER. Trimming took off 0 bases at V and 0 bases at J, with 12 bases between the two ends. The CDR3 DNA follows: TGCGCCAGCAGCCAAGACATCCCAGGAAGCTCTGGAAACACCATATATTTT. Translation gives CASSQDIPGSSGNTIYF.

This clone has only one observation. The V gene is TRBV7-2, the J gene TRBJ2-1, with 10 bases lining up with TRBD2. From germline, CDR1 is SGHTA and CDR2 FQGNSA. This CDR3 is 15 amino acids long. Losses at the gene ends were 5 bases for V and 5 bases for J; bases not matched to a gene: 6. The DNA of the CDR3 is TGTGCCAGCAGCCCTGTAGCGGGAGGAAACAATGAGCAGTTCTTC. This codes for CASSPVAGGNNEQFF.

The J gene is TRBJ2-1, the V gene TRBV5-6, with D possibly being TRBD1 (6 bases). The V end lost 0 bases, the J end lost 7 bases, and 14 bases lay between the germline ends. Germline V CDR1 and CDR2: SGHDT, YYEEEE. The CDR3 sequence is 15 residues long. The chain's CDR3 is CASSLDGTPGNEQFF. Written as DNA, the CDR3 is TGTGCCAGCAGCTTGGACGGGACACCTGGGAATGAGCAGTTCTTC.

This chain connects TRBV5-4 to TRBJ1-2; D call uncertain. V shed 4 bases and J shed 8 bases, with 18 bases lying between them. Germline CDR1 reads SGHNT; CDR2 reads YYREEE (reference sequence). The CDR3 is 14 residues long. The CDR3 region has the DNA TGTGCCAGCAGCGGAGAAGTAACTATTTTCGGCTACACCTTC. This gives the protein CASSGEVTIFGYTF.

The sample holds one count of this clone. CDR3 loop: CASSLGTGSTRRAEAFF. CDR3 coding DNA: TGTGCCAGCAGTTTAGGGACAGGGTCCACTCGAAGGGCTGAAGCTTTCTTT. The chain employs TRBV28 and TRBJ1-1, with 9 bases lining up with TRBD1. The trim removed 2 bases at V and 6 bases at J, leaving 13 bases unmatched. The germline V gene has CDR1 MDHEN and CDR2 SYDVKM. The CDR3 is 17 residues long.

The CDR3 DNA follows: TGTGCCAGCAGCATAGGGACAGGTTACGAGCAGTACTTC. Translating it yields CASSIGTGYEQYF. The chain carries TRBV5-6 and TRBJ2-7, with 8 bases aligning to TRBD1. The CDR3 is made up of 13 amino acids. With V trimmed by 4 bases and J by 4 bases, 4 bases remained unmatched. Germline-derived CDR1 and CDR2 are SGHDT and YYEEEE.

The chain uses TRBV11-2 and TRBJ2-3; 10 bases match TRBD2. V shed 2 bases and J 0 bases; nucleotides not matched to a gene: 8. This CDR3 comprises 18 residues. In germline, CDR1 is SGHAT, CDR2 FQNNGV. CDR3 nucleotides: TGTGCCAGCAGCTTACCCCCTAGGACTAGCGGTAGCACAGATACGCAGTATTTT. Protein: CASSLPPRTSGSTDTQYF.

J is TRBJ2-7 and V is TRBV7-6, with TRBD1 as a possible D gene (6 bases). V was shortened by 5 bases and J by 4 bases, with 15 bases between the two germline ends. Germline assignment: CDR1 SGHVS and CDR2 FNYEAQ. The CDR3 contains 14 residues. The DNA for the CDR3 is TGTGCCAGCAGCACTACAGGGTACTCATACGAGCAGTACTTC. Translation gives CASSTTGYSYEQYF. Full variable domain (outside the CDR3, taken from reference TRBV7-6 and TRBJ2-7): GAGVSQSPRYKVTKRGQDVALRCDPISGHVSLYWYRQALGQGPEFLTYFNYEAQQDKSGLPNDRFSAERPEGSISTLTIQRTEQRDSAMYRCASSTTGYSYEQYFGPGTRLTVT.